Below are 21 T cell receptor beta chains sequenced from a single sample in a study of T cells in Graves' hyperthyroidism and ophthalmopathy. From RNA transcripts, TCR beta CDR3 regions were amplified. A first-round RT-PCR of the TCR CDR3 used the HTBI primer set. A single record per CDR3 protein comes from TCRdb applying MiXCR to the multiplex PCR reads. Here the sample spans some 210,000 distinct CDR3 sequences, 17% being singletons. Sequencing input: blood. The receptor set was obtained from a man aged 50-60 years with Graves' hyperthyroidism.

This clonotype was seen many times. The genes are TRBV5-1 and TRBJ2-5, with 10 bases matching TRBD2. CDR1 is SGHRS and CDR2 is YFSETQ in the germline V gene. There are 16 residues in the CDR3. V dropped 4 bases and J dropped 5; count of bases not matched to a gene: 11. The CDR3 nucleotides are TGCGCCAGCAGCGCGGCCGCTAGCGGGAGCTGGGAGACCCAGTACTTC. Translated: CASSAAASGSWETQYF.

In its sample, this clonotype was seen once. V is TRBV20-1 and J is TRBJ2-3; possible D gene TRBD2, 5 bases. Trimming stripped 3 bases from V and 3 bases from J, with 10 bases between. The CDR3 extends over 13 amino acids. CDR1 is DFQATT, CDR2 SNEGSKA, per germline (reference sequence). Here the CDR3 reads CSARDSLTDTQYF. CDR3 coding DNA: TGCAGTGCTAGGGACTCGTTAACAGATACGCAGTATTTT.

This clonotype was observed at least ten times. The chain has TRBV6-1 and TRBJ2-5; a possible D gene is TRBD2 (6 bases). The CDR3 is 16 residues long. Trimming shortened V by 5 bases and J by 5 bases, and 21 bases separated the two germline ends. Germline V gene lookup returns CDR1 MNHNS and CDR2 SASEGT. DNA of the CDR3: TGTGCCAGCAGTCGCTCCCCTTCCGGGAGAGGGGAGACCCAGTACTTC. This codes for CASSRSPSGRGETQYF.

The table lists this clonotype with many counts. The V and J genes are TRBV6-2 or TRBV6-3 and TRBJ2-2; no definite D call. V was shortened by 3 bases and J by 5 bases, with 4 bases between the two germline ends. The CDR3 sequence is 12 residues long. Germline CDR1 MNHEY, CDR2 SVGEGT. CDR3: CASSYETGELFF. CDR3 bases: TGTGCCAGCAGTTATGAAACCGGGGAGCTGTTTTTT.

Only a few counts were recorded for this clonotype. This chain joins TRBV18 and TRBJ1-3; weak D call: TRBD1 (6 bases). Germline CDR1 KGHSH, CDR2 LQKENI. Trimming left V 3 bases short and J 0 bases short, with 12 bases between. The CDR3 is 16 residues long. The CDR3, as DNA: TGTGCCAGCTCACCGAACAGGGAAAGCTCTGGAAACACCATATATTTT. It specifies CASSPNRESSGNTIYF.

The table lists this clonotype with many counts. The chain is built from TRBV11-2 and TRBJ1-1, with D maybe TRBD1 (5 bases). The V and J ends lost 1 base and 4 bases respectively, with 10 bases between them. The length of the CDR3 is 14 residues. Germline V gene sequence: CDR1 SGHAT, CDR2 FQNNGV. In DNA, the CDR3 is TGTGCCAGCAGCTTAGGGGTGGGACTCACTGAAGCTTTCTTT. This translates into CASSLGVGLTEAFF.

This clonotype turned up a few times. The genes are TRBV12-3 or TRBV12-4 and TRBJ1-3; D unclear. V was pared by 5 bases and J by 0 bases, with 14 bases between. The CDR3 has 16 amino acids. The CDR3 DNA follows: TGTGCCAGCAGTCCCCTAGAATGGAGCTCTGGAAACACCATATATTTT. This encodes CASSPLEWSSGNTIYF.

This clonotype was counted many times. CDR3 nucleotides: TGTGCCAGCAGTGTCGGCAGGGGTTCACCCCTCCACTTT. Translated: CASSVGRGSPLHF. The V call is TRBV2, the J call TRBJ1-6, with a tentative D call TRBD1 (6 bases). CDR3 length equals 13 residues. Trimming removed 4 bases from V and 9 bases from J, with 10 bases in between. Per germline, CDR1 SNHLY and CDR2 FYNNEI.

This clonotype was found many times. V is TRBV20-1 and J is TRBJ2-2; 9 bases map to TRBD2. CDR1 DFQATT and CDR2 SNEGSKA come from the germline V gene (reference sequence). The V segment lost 1 base and the J segment 6 bases; nucleotides outside the gene matches: 6. CDR3 length: 15 residues. The CDR3 sequence: CSARVGGRVSGELFF. CDR3 DNA: TGCAGTGCTAGAGTTGGCGGGAGGGTTTCCGGGGAGCTGTTTTTT.

The J gene is TRBJ1-5, the V gene TRBV5-5; 7 bases line up with TRBD1. Germline V gene sequence: CDR1 SGHKS, CDR2 YYEKEE (reference sequence). Losses at the gene ends were 2 bases for V and 3 bases for J; bases not matched to a gene: 2. This CDR3 is 14 amino acids long. The CDR3 sequence is CASSFTGANQPQHF. DNA for the CDR3: TGTGCCAGCAGCTTCACAGGGGCCAATCAGCCCCAGCATTTT.

The chain uses TRBV7-2 and TRBJ2-3; D call uncertain. Looked up from germline, CDR1 is SGHTA and CDR2 is FQGNSA. V was cut by 6 bases and J by 1 base, with 17 bases left in between. The CDR3 covers 16 residues. For the CDR3, the DNA is TGTGCCAGCAGTTCCGCCGTTCGAGCCGGCACAGATACGCAGTATTTT. Translated, it gives CASSSAVRAGTDTQYF.

This clonotype was detected ten times or more. This rearrangement joins TRBV12-3 or TRBV12-4 to TRBJ2-1; the D is unclear. The CDR3 is made up of 12 amino acids. The V and J ends lost 6 bases and 10 bases respectively, with 13 bases between them. CDR3 loop: CASSLVLGEQFF. CDR3 sequence (DNA): TGTGCCAGCAGCCTGGTACTCGGGGAGCAGTTCTTC.

The sample holds many counts of this clonotype. The chain carries TRBV20-1 and TRBJ1-2; 7 bases agree with TRBD1. The CDR3 is 14 amino acids. Germline lookup yields CDR1 DFQATT and CDR2 SNEGSKA (reference sequence). In nucleotides, the CDR3 is TGCAGCGCACGGGACAGTACTTTTTCCTATGGCTACACCTTC. Protein: CSARDSTFSYGYTF.

This clonotype was observed at least ten times. The chain is built from TRBV24-1 and TRBJ2-2; the match to TRBD2 covers 10 bases. The germline V gene has CDR1 KGHDR and CDR2 SFDVKD. V lost 4 bases to trimming and J lost 5 bases; unmatched junction nucleotides: 9. The CDR3 covers 17 residues. CDR3 loop: CATSDRLAGEGTGELFF. The CDR3, as DNA: TGTGCCACCAGTGACCGTCTAGCGGGAGAGGGAACCGGGGAGCTGTTTTTT.

This clonotype was seen many times. This chain joins TRBV7-2 and TRBJ2-7, with TRBD2 identical over 7 bases. Per germline, CDR1 SGHTA and CDR2 FQGNSA. V shed 0 bases, J shed 0 bases, and the junction held 2 bases outside the gene matches. The CDR3 is made up of 15 amino acids. For the CDR3, the DNA is TGTGCCAGCAGCTTAGCGGGGGGGAGCTCCTACGAGCAGTACTTC. Its protein product is CASSLAGGSSYEQYF.

This chain uses TRBV2 with TRBJ2-7; D is ambiguous. Germline V gene sequence: CDR1 SNHLY, CDR2 FYNNEI. This CDR3 has 16 residues. V lost 0 bases and J 2 bases, leaving 14 bases between the germline ends. CDR3 sequence (DNA): TGTGCCAGCAGTGAAGCGCGCCCTCCGGGCCCCTACGAGCAGTACTTC. The encoded protein is CASSEARPPGPYEQYF.

In the case of this clonotype: A much larger clone differs from this one at a single base, so this may be a read error. The V and J genes are TRBV20-1 and TRBJ2-7; D remains unclear. The germline gives CDR1 DFQATT, CDR2 SNEGSKA (reference sequence). V shed 3 bases and J shed 3 bases, with 9 bases lying between them. The CDR3 runs to 12 residues. The CDR3 here is CSASIGFYEQYF. The CDR3 DNA reads as TGCAGTGCTAGCATAGGGTTCTACGAGCAGTACTTC.

The chain employs TRBV9 and TRBJ2-3, with 11 bases identical to TRBD2. The CDR3 consists of 16 residues. Unmatched junction bases numbered 6, after V lost 0 bases and J lost 6 bases. Per germline, CDR1 SGDLS and CDR2 YYNGEE. CDR3: CASSVVPSGRWDTQYF. CDR3 DNA sequence: TGTGCCAGCAGCGTAGTCCCTAGCGGGAGGTGGGATACGCAGTATTTT.

This clonotype showed up just a few times. This chain connects TRBV12-5 to TRBJ2-2; 7 nucleotides line up with TRBD2. This CDR3 contains 14 residues. Germline assignment: CDR1 LGHNT and CDR2 FRNRAP. V was pared by 9 bases and J by 2 bases, with 6 bases of the junction left unmatched. The CDR3 DNA is TGTGCTAGCGGCCCTAGCGGAAACACCGGGGAGCTGTTTTTT. It is translated as CASGPSGNTGELFF.

This clonotype occurred many times. The gene calls are TRBV12-3 or TRBV12-4 and TRBJ1-6; D remains ambiguous. This CDR3 has 11 amino acids. The germline V and J ends were trimmed by 6 bases and 12 bases, with 9 bases remaining between them. The CDR3 DNA reads TGTGCCAGCAGACGATCTGGACCCCTCCACTTT. Amino acids: CASRRSGPLHF.

A few counts support this clonotype. J is TRBJ1-1 and V is TRBV20-1, with 9 bases lining up with TRBD1. Losses at the gene ends were 3 bases for V and 6 bases for J; bases not matched to a gene: 2. The CDR3 totals 12 residues. In germline, CDR1 is DFQATT, CDR2 SNEGSKA (reference sequence). The CDR3 reads CSARGTGPEAFF. In nucleotides, the CDR3 is TGCAGTGCTAGGGGGACAGGGCCTGAAGCTTTCTTT.